A single sample gave rise to the 10 T cell receptor beta chains below, sequenced in a study of memory CD4+ T cells and cytomegalovirus serostatus. Sequencing was performed with immunoSEQ multiplex PCR; in TCRdb, only in-frame clones are kept and a portion is missing. The sample records about 39,000 clones, roughly 78% being singletons. Single viable CD3+CD4+CD8-CD45RO+ cells were sorted as the memory CD4+ T cells. Sequencing was carried out using memory CD4+ T cells from blood. The receptor source for this set is an adult in good health and CMV-seronegative.

V gene TRBV5-1 combines with J gene TRBJ2-7, with TRBD1 matching 8 bases. The trim removed 4 bases at V and 7 bases at J, leaving 7 bases unmatched. The CDR3 loop spans 13 amino acids. Germline CDR1 reads SGHRS; CDR2 reads YFSETQ. CDR3 bases: TGCGCCAGCAGCAAGGACAGGGTGGGGGAGCAGTACTTC. Encoded protein: CASSKDRVGEQYF.

The V and J genes are TRBV10-1 and TRBJ1-5; 7 nucleotides match TRBD1. Germline loops: CDR1 WNHNN, CDR2 SYGVQD (reference sequence). The CDR3 covers 15 residues. Unmatched junction bases numbered 8, after V lost 2 bases and J lost 7 bases. The CDR3 loop reads CASSETTGLRQPQHF. The CDR3 DNA reads TGCGCCAGCAGTGAGACGACAGGGCTCAGGCAGCCCCAGCATTTT.

V and J are TRBV12-5 and TRBJ1-5, with 9 bases aligning to TRBD1. Trimming cost V 6 bases and J 1 base; bases outside gene matches: 19. The V gene's germline CDR1 is LGHNT and CDR2 FRNRAP. The CDR3 is 20 residues long. The CDR3 reads CASGARNLKQGARSNQPQHF. Written as DNA, the CDR3 is TGTGCTAGTGGGGCGCGGAACCTGAAACAGGGGGCGCGGAGCAATCAGCCCCAGCATTTT. Drawing the rest from reference TRBV12-5 and TRBJ1-5, the complete variable domain is DARVTQTPRHKVTEMGQEVTMRCQPILGHNTVFWYRQTMMQGLELLAYFRNRAPLDDSGMPKDRFSAEMPDATLATLKIQPSEPRDSAVYFCASGARNLKQGARSNQPQHFGDGTRLSIL.

This clone was seen a handful of times. V and J are TRBV5-4 and TRBJ2-1; D is undetermined. Looked up from germline, CDR1 is SGHNT and CDR2 is YYREEE (reference sequence). V was trimmed by 7 bases and J by 9 bases, leaving 20 bases between them. This CDR3 spans 14 amino acids. For the CDR3, the DNA is TGTGCCAGCGGGATGAGGTCGGGTTTTGGTGAGCAGTTCTTC. This codes for CASGMRSGFGEQFF.

A few counts support this clone. The rearrangement joins TRBV30 to TRBJ1-1; a possible D gene is TRBD1 (5 bases). The CDR3 is made up of 13 amino acids. Trimming took off 3 bases at V and 5 bases at J, with 13 bases between the two ends. Germline CDR1 GTSNPN, CDR2 SVGIG (reference sequence). The CDR3 region has the DNA TGTGCCTGGAGGGATACAGGTGCTACTGAAGCTTTCTTT. Encoded protein: CAWRDTGATEAFF. Drawing the rest from reference TRBV30 and TRBJ1-1, the complete variable domain is SQTIHQWPATLVQPVGSPLSLECTVEGTSNPNLYWYRQAAGRGLQLLFYSVGIGQISSEVPQNLSASRPQDRQFILSSKKLLLSDSGFYLCAWRDTGATEAFFGQGTRLTVV.

This rearrangement joins TRBV10-2 to TRBJ1-6; tentatively, D is TRBD1 (6 bases). V was cut by 8 bases and J by 7 bases, with 18 bases left in between. The CDR3 is made up of 15 amino acids. Germline V gene sequence: CDR1 WSHSY, CDR2 SAAADI. This CDR3 reads CASRERGLDNSPLHF. CDR3 nucleotides: TGCGCCAGCCGGGAGAGGGGGTTGGACAATTCACCCCTCCACTTT.

This clone came up a few times. The chain is built from TRBV6-5 and TRBJ2-1; TRBD2 matches at 12 bases. Germline trimming cut 7 bases from V and 7 bases from J; bases unmatched to any gene: 8. Per the germline V gene, CDR1 is MNHEY and CDR2 is SVGAGI. The length of the CDR3 is 15 residues. CDR3 residues: CASIRTSGDVNEQFF. CDR3 nucleotide sequence: TGTGCCAGCATTCGGACTAGCGGGGATGTAAATGAGCAGTTCTTC.

CDR3 protein: CASSPLVPKKTGGYTF. In nucleotides, the CDR3 is TGTGCCAGCAGCCCCCTTGTACCGAAGAAGACGGGTGGCTACACCTTC. V usage is TRBV9 and J usage is TRBJ1-2; D gene unclear. Germline lookup yields CDR1 SGDLS and CDR2 YYNGEE. The CDR3 consists of 16 residues. The germline V and J ends were trimmed by 4 bases and 7 bases, with 23 bases remaining between them. Variable domain in full (rest from reference TRBV9 and TRBJ1-2): DSGVTQTPKHLITATGQRVTLRCSPRSGDLSVYWYQQSLDQGLQFLIQYYNGEERAKGNILERFSAQQFPDLHSELNLSSLELGDSALYFCASSPLVPKKTGGYTFGSGTRLTVV.

The chain employs TRBV5-6 and TRBJ1-6, with 8 bases aligning to TRBD1. Germline trimming cut 4 bases from V and 4 bases from J; bases unmatched to any gene: 4. The CDR3 sequence is 15 residues long. Per the germline V gene, CDR1 is SGHDT and CDR2 is YYEEEE. The CDR3 here is CASSATGAYNSPLHF. The CDR3 nucleotides are TGTGCCAGCAGCGCGACAGGGGCTTATAATTCACCCCTCCACTTT.

This chain connects TRBV6-6 to TRBJ1-2, with a possible D match to TRBD1 (6 bases). Looked up from germline, CDR1 is MNHNY and CDR2 is SVGAGI (reference sequence). This CDR3 is built from 16 residues. V lost 6 bases, J lost 6 bases, and 23 bases lay in between. The CDR3 region has the DNA TGTGCCAGCAGGGCCGGGACACCCCAGGGTCATGATGGCTACACCTTC. It translates to CASRAGTPQGHDGYTF.